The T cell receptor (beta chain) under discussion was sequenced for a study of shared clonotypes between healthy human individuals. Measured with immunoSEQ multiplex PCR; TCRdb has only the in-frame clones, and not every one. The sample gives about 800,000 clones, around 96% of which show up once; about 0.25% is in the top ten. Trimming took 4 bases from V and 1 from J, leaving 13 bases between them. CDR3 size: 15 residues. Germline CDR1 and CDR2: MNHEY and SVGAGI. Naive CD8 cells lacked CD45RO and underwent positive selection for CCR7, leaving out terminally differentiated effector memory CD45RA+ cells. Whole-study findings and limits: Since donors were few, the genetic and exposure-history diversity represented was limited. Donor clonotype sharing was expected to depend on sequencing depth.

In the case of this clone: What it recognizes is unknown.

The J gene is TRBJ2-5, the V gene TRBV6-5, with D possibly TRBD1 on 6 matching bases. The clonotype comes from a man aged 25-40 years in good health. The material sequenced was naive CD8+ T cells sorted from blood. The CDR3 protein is CASSLGTTGQETQYF. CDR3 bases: TGTGCCAGCAGTTTAGGGACGACAGGCCAAGAGACCCAGTACTTC.